These 30 T cell receptor beta chains came from one sample sequenced in a study of CD8+ T cells in alopecia areata. Isolated RNA was reverse transcribed into cDNA used as the sequencing template. Profiled with immunoSEQ multiplex PCR; TCRdb holds only in-frame clones, not every one. The record shows around 110,000 clones for this sample, with no singletons present. The specimen sequenced was lesional skin. Receptor source: a C3H/HeJ mouse with alopecia areata. For the strain, the MHC haplotype given is H2-k.

For this clone: Gene names are the mouse ones. The sequence runs out 4 residues before the end of the CDR3; the remainder is reconstructed from the germline J gene. The J gene is TRBJ2-5, the V gene TRBV12-2, with 11 bases that match TRBD2. From germline, CDR1 is SGHLS and CDR2 HYDKME. This CDR3 comprises 16 residues. V was clipped by 2 bases and J by 0 bases; unmatched bases: 3. The CDR3 here is CASSRDWGFNQDTQYF. Partial CDR3 DNA: TGTGCCAGCTCTCGGGACTGGGGGTTTAACCAAGAC. The variable domain in full, completed from reference TRBV12-2 and TRBJ2-5, reads NSGVVQSPRYIIKGKGERSILKCIPISGHLSVAWYQQTQGQELKFFIQHYDKMERDKGNLPSRFSVQQFDDYHSEMNMSALELEDSAVYFCASSRDWGFNQDTQYFGPGTRLLVL.

As concerns this clone: TCRdb's protein and the DNA translation differ at residue 10; the protein here comes from the DNA. The gene names here belong to mouse. Read sequence stops 3 residues before the CDR3 end, and the germline J gene provides the missing end. V is TRBV31 and J is TRBJ1-6, with a weak D call TRBD1 (6 bases). TRBJ1-6 is placed among ORFs of uncertain function. The ends were cut back, 3 bases at V and 5 bases at J, with 8 bases in the middle. In germline, CDR1 is GKSSPN, CDR2 SITVG. CDR3 length equals 13 residues. CDR3: CAWRDRNNSPLYF. The CDR3 bases that were read are TGTGCCTGGAGGGACAGAAATAATTCGCCC.

This clone was found many times. Gene names follow the mouse nomenclature. Read sequence stops 4 residues before the CDR3 end, and the germline J gene provides the missing end. This sequence joins TRBV13-3 and TRBJ1-4; a weak D match, TRBD1 (6 bases). Germline loops: CDR1 NNHDY, CDR2 SYVADS. The CDR3 has 15 amino acids. Between the trimmed V and J ends, which lost 5 bases and 2 bases, there was a span of 13 bases. CDR3 DNA (partial): TGTGCCAGCAGCCCCCGGGACAAATCCAACGAA. It is translated as CASSPRDKSNE. The entire CDR3 is CASSPRDKSNERLFF.

This clone was detected only a few times. Here the gene names and germline are mouse. The read ends 4 residues shy of where the CDR3 ends; the end is completed using the germline J gene. V and J are TRBV17 and TRBJ2-7; D may be TRBD1 (5 bases). The CDR3 loop spans 13 amino acids. Germline CDR1 MNHDT, CDR2 YYDKIL. CDR3 sequence: CASSDGQSYEQYF. The sequenced part of the CDR3 DNA is TGTGCTAGCAGTGATGGACAATCTTAT.

This clone was picked up a small number of times. Gene names and germline refer to mouse. The read is 4 residues too short to cover the CDR3 end, so that end is filled in from the germline J gene. This rearrangement joins TRBV1 to TRBJ2-3; possible D gene TRBD1, 6 bases. Germline V gene lookup returns CDR1 NSQYPW and CDR2 LRSPGD (reference sequence). The CDR3 consists of 14 residues. CDR3: CTCSANTGRETLYF. CDR3 DNA (partial): TGCACCTGCAGTGCAAATACAGGGAGAGAA.

On this clone: Gene names denote mouse genes. With the read ending 4 residues before the CDR3 end, the germline J gene is used to fill in that end. The chain has TRBV13-2 and TRBJ2-2; the match to TRBD1 covers 8 bases. The germline V gene encodes CDR1 NNHNN and CDR2 SYGAGS (reference sequence). The CDR3 runs 15 residues. V dropped 0 bases and J dropped 4; count of bases not matched to a gene: 2. The CDR3 reads CASGDGTGTTGQLYF. The DNA read from the CDR3 is TGTGCCAGCGGTGATGGGACAGGGACCACCGGG.

This clone was seen only a few times. Gene names are mouse gene names. The read ends 4 residues early relative to the CDR3; the germline J gene fills the gap. The genes are TRBV13-3 and TRBJ2-4, with 12 bases aligning to TRBD1. The CDR3 length is 16 residues. Germline V gene data show CDR1 as NNHDY and CDR2 as SYVADS. Trimming at V came to 3 bases and at J to 2 bases, leaving 4 bases not matched to a gene. Here the CDR3 reads CASSGDRGRDQNTLYF. CDR3 bases read: TGTGCCAGCAGTGGGGACAGGGGGCGCGATCAAAAC.

This clone was detected many times. Gene labels here are mouse ones. The read is 4 residues too short to cover the CDR3 end, so that end is filled in from the germline J gene. This sequence joins TRBV13-3 and TRBJ2-7; 8 bases are a match to TRBD1. This CDR3 spans 14 amino acids. In germline, CDR1 is NNHDY, CDR2 SYVADS. The CDR3 loop is CASSDNRGDYEQYF. The covered CDR3 bases are TGTGCCAGCAGTGATAACAGGGGGGATTAT.

This clone was picked up a small number of times. Gene names are mouse gene names. The read ends 4 residues early relative to the CDR3; the germline J gene fills the gap. The V and J genes are TRBV13-3 and TRBJ2-5; TRBD2 matches 12 bases. The CDR3 consists of 17 residues. CDR1 is NNHDY, CDR2 SYVADS, per germline. J lost 2 bases, V lost 0 bases, and 4 bases had no gene match. This CDR3 reads CASSDARTGGGQDTQYF. CDR3 bases read: TGTGCCAGCAGTGATGCCAGGACTGGGGGGGGCCAAGAC. Full variable domain (remainder filled in from reference TRBV13-3 and TRBJ2-5): EAAVTQSPRSKVAVTGGKVTLSCHQTNNHDYMYWYRQDTGHGLRLIHYSYVADSTEKGDIPDGYKASRPSQENFSLILELASLSQTAVYFCASSDARTGGGQDTQYFGPGTRLLVL.

There are a few counts of this clone. The TCRdb protein fails to match the DNA translation at residue 11; the protein reported here was translated from the DNA. Genes and germline come from the mouse. The observed sequence ends 3 residues before the CDR3 terminus, with the missing tail filled in from the germline J gene. The chain couples TRBV13-2 to TRBJ1-3, with D tentatively TRBD1 (6 bases). Trimming removed 1 base at V and 3 bases at J, with 8 bases between. The length of the CDR3 is 14 residues. CDR1 and CDR2 (germline): NNHNN, SYGAGS (reference sequence). The DNA read from the CDR3 is TGTGCCAGCGGTGATTTACAGGGTGGAAATACG. This translates into CASGDLQGGNT. The CDR3 reads in full as CASGDLQGGNTLYF.

This clone was seen a few times. TCRdb and the translated DNA give different amino acids at residue 13; the protein presented here is the one translated from the DNA. The gene names here belong to mouse. Sequencing ends 3 residues short of the CDR3 end; the germline J gene provides the rest. V usage is TRBV1 and J usage is TRBJ1-3; D is unresolved. V lost 0 bases and J 1 base, leaving 10 bases between the germline ends. Germline CDR1 is NSQYPW and CDR2 is LRSPGD (reference sequence). The length of the CDR3 is 16 residues. CDR3 sequence: CTCSADFDKSGNTLYF. The sequenced part of the CDR3 DNA is TGCACCTGCAGTGCAGATTTTGACAAATCTGGAAATACG. Filled out from reference TRBV1 and TRBJ1-3, the complete variable domain reads VTLLEQNPRWRLVPRGQAVNLRCILKNSQYPWMSWYQQDLQKQLQWLFTLRSPGDKEVKSLPGADYLATRVTDTELRLQVANMSQGRTLYCTCSADFDKSGNTLYFGEGSRLIVV.

This clone came up a few times. Gene names and germline match the mouse. The DNA ends 4 residues before the CDR3 does, and the rest of the CDR3 is filled in from the germline J gene. The chain employs TRBV31 and TRBJ1-4, with 7 bases aligning to TRBD1. Losses at the gene ends were 3 bases for V and 6 bases for J; bases not matched to a gene: 4. Germline lookup yields CDR1 GKSSPN and CDR2 SITVG. This CDR3 comprises 13 residues. The CDR3 loop is CAWRQGGDERLFF. CDR3 DNA, as far as it was read: TGTGCCTGGAGGCAGGGGGGAGACGAA.

This clone was seen a handful of times. Gene labels here are mouse ones. Read coverage stops 4 residues before the CDR3 terminus; the germline J gene supplies the remainder. The V gene is TRBV1, the J gene TRBJ2-4, with 9 bases that match TRBD2. Germline CDR1 NSQYPW, CDR2 LRSPGD (reference sequence). V shed 0 bases and J 3 bases; nucleotides not matched to a gene: 4. The CDR3 length is 16 residues. The DNA read from the CDR3 is TGCACCTGCAGTGCAGAACTGGGGGGATTGCAAAAC. It is translated as CTCSAELGGLQN. Given in full, the CDR3 is CTCSAELGGLQNTLYF.

The sample holds a few counts of this clone. Any gene name here is a mouse gene name. The CDR3 end falls 4 residues outside the read, so it is completed with the germline J gene. The V gene is TRBV14, the J gene TRBJ2-7, with 8 positions matching TRBD1. After removal of 3 bases from V and 0 bases from J, the junction contained 5 bases not matched to a gene. From germline, CDR1 is SGHDT and CDR2 FRDEAV. The CDR3 loop spans 15 amino acids. CDR3 DNA (partial): TGTGCCAGCAGTTCAGGGGGCCCGAGCTCCTAT. Translated, it gives CASSSGGPSSY. The whole CDR3 reads CASSSGGPSSYEQYF.

This clone has just a few counts. Gene and germline names: mouse. The CDR3 is cut off 4 residues early in the read; its end comes from the germline J gene. The chain is built from TRBV13-2 and TRBJ2-1; 11 positions match TRBD2. Looked up from germline, CDR1 is NNHNN and CDR2 is SYGAGS (reference sequence). The CDR3 spans 16 residues. V lost 6 bases and J lost 3; bases outside the gene matches: 8. The covered CDR3 bases are TGTGCCAGCGCCTCGACTGGGGGGGGAGGCTATGCT. It is translated as CASASTGGGGYA. Given in full, the CDR3 is CASASTGGGGYAEQFF.

In the case of this clone: Genes and germline come from the mouse. The sequenced fragment ends 4 residues before the CDR3 boundary, so the rest is inferred from the germline J gene. The chain links TRBV13-1 to TRBJ2-1; D remains unclear. Per germline, CDR1 NSHNY and CDR2 SYGAGN. V lost 3 bases and J lost 2, with 6 bases in between. This CDR3 spans 13 amino acids. CDR3 loop: CASSAQDYAEQFF. Incomplete CDR3 DNA: TGTGCCAGCAGTGCCCAGGACTATGCT.

A remark on this clone: Gene names are mouse gene names. With the read ending 4 residues before the CDR3 end, the germline J gene is used to fill in that end. The rearrangement links TRBV14 to TRBJ2-7, with TRBD2 matching 10 bases. CDR3 length: 16 residues. Germline V gene lookup returns CDR1 SGHDT and CDR2 FRDEAV. The DNA read from the CDR3 is TGTGCCAGCAGCCTTTCTCCGGGACTGGGGTCTTAT. Its protein is CASSLSPGLGSY. The complete CDR3 reads CASSLSPGLGSYEQYF.

In regard to this clone: The gene names given are mouse names. The read terminates 4 residues before the CDR3 end, so the remaining end is supplied by the germline J gene. The V and J genes are TRBV13-3 and TRBJ1-4, with TRBD1 identical over 10 bases. CDR3 size: 15 residues. The germline V gene has CDR1 NNHDY and CDR2 SYVADS. CDR3 DNA, as far as it was read: TGTGCCAGCAGTGATGCGGACAGGGGGATCGAA. Translating gives CASSDADRGIE. The entire CDR3 is CASSDADRGIERLFF.

Only a few counts were recorded for this clone. Mouse gene names and germline throughout. The part of the CDR3 DNA that was read is TGTGCCAGCAGTGAAAGACTGGGGGTCGAGAAC. Amino acid sequence: CASSERLGVEN. The whole CDR3 protein reads CASSERLGVENTLYF. The rearrangement links TRBV13-3 to TRBJ2-4, with 9 bases identical to TRBD2. Coverage ceases 4 residues before the CDR3 finishes, and the germline J gene fills in the end. Germline-derived CDR1 and CDR2 are NNHDY and SYVADS. The CDR3 has 15 amino acids.

A few counts support this clone. Gene names are mouse gene names. The CDR3 end lies 4 residues beyond the end of the read and is filled in from the germline J gene. V and J are TRBV1 and TRBJ1-1; possible D gene TRBD1, 6 bases. The V end was cut by 0 bases, the J end by 1 base, with 15 bases between. The CDR3 is 17 amino acids. Looked up from germline, CDR1 is NSQYPW and CDR2 is LRSPGD (reference sequence). The CDR3 is CTCSADGGGRRNTEVFF. The CDR3 DNA, read in part, is TGCACCTGCAGTGCAGATGGGGGGGGGCGCCGAAACACA.

Notes on this clone: At residue 13, the TCRdb amino acid sequence and the translated nucleotide sequence differ, so the protein here is the DNA translation. The listed genes are named as in mouse. Read sequence stops 3 residues before the CDR3 end, and the germline J gene provides the missing end. The chain recombines TRBV1 with TRBJ1-6, with TRBD1 as a possible D gene (6 bases). TRBJ1-6 is reported as an ORF; its role is uncertain. The CDR3 is 16 residues long. CDR1 and CDR2 (germline): NSQYPW, LRSPGD (reference sequence). This chain's CDR3 is CTCSAGAGESNSPLYF. The covered CDR3 bases are TGCACCTGCAGCGCAGGGGCAGGGGAGAGCAATTCGCCC.

This clone was seen a handful of times. Genes and germline are mouse. The read halts 4 residues ahead of the CDR3 end, with the missing end drawn from the germline J gene. The chain recombines TRBV17 with TRBJ2-1, with 8 bases that match TRBD1. The CDR3 has 16 amino acids. The germline V gene encodes CDR1 MNHDT and CDR2 YYDKIL. Trimming removed 1 base from V and 3 bases from J; junction bases left unmatched: 5. CDR3 bases read: TGTGCTAGCAGTAGAGGTGACAGGGGATTCTATGCT. Its translation is CASSRGDRGFYA. The CDR3, in full, reads CASSRGDRGFYAEQFF.

This clone appeared a few times. The genes and germline here are from mouse. The read ends 4 residues shy of where the CDR3 ends; the end is completed using the germline J gene. The rearrangement joins TRBV1 to TRBJ2-4; 12 bases match TRBD2. The CDR3 spans 16 residues. The V gene's germline CDR1 is NSQYPW and CDR2 LRSPGD (reference sequence). J lost 3 bases, V lost 0 bases, and 1 base had no gene match. CDR3: CTCSAEGLGGQNTLYF. CDR3 DNA (partial): TGCACCTGCAGTGCAGAGGGACTGGGGGGACAAAAC. The full variable domain, completed using reference TRBV1 and TRBJ2-4, is VTLLEQNPRWRLVPRGQAVNLRCILKNSQYPWMSWYQQDLQKQLQWLFTLRSPGDKEVKSLPGADYLATRVTDTELRLQVANMSQGRTLYCTCSAEGLGGQNTLYFGAGTRLSVL.

This clone was counted only a few times. Any gene name here is a mouse gene name. The CDR3 end falls 4 residues outside the read, so it is completed with the germline J gene. The chain recombines TRBV1 with TRBJ1-1, with TRBD1 matching 8 bases. In germline, CDR1 is NSQYPW, CDR2 LRSPGD (reference sequence). This CDR3 spans 15 amino acids. With 2 bases clipped from V and 2 bases from J, the junction kept 4 bases outside the gene matches. CDR3 DNA, as far as it was read: TGCACCTGCAGTGCACGGACAGGGTTCAACACA. It yields the protein CTCSARTGFNT. The complete CDR3 protein is CTCSARTGFNTEVFF.

A word on this clone: Germline and genes: mouse. The missing CDR3 end, 4 residues past where the read stops, is filled in from the germline J gene. The rearrangement links TRBV13-2 to TRBJ2-5; the match to TRBD1 covers 11 bases. This CDR3 contains 15 residues. The germline V gene has CDR1 NNHNN and CDR2 SYGAGS (reference sequence). CDR3 in amino acids: CASGDRTGGWDTQYF. The part of the CDR3 DNA that was read is TGTGCCAGCGGTGACCGGACAGGGGGCTGGGAC.

About this clone itself: TCRdb gives a protein that differs at residue 13 from what the DNA encodes, so the protein here is translated from the DNA. Mouse germline and gene names are used. The read finishes 3 residues shy of the CDR3 end, and the germline J gene is used to complete it. The rearrangement uses TRBV19 and TRBJ1-3, with TRBD1 matching over 9 bases. The CDR3 sequence is 16 residues long. Per germline, CDR1 FNHDT and CDR2 SITEND (reference sequence). Germline trimming cut 0 bases from V and 3 bases from J; bases unmatched to any gene: 4. The CDR3 loop reads CASSIDGTGSGNTLYF. The covered CDR3 bases are TGTGCCAGCAGTATAGACGGGACAGGGAGTGGAAATACG.

Note on this clone: A mismatch at residue 13 separates the TCRdb protein from the translated DNA, so the protein presented here was translated from the DNA. The listed genes are named as in mouse. The sequence runs out 3 residues before the end of the CDR3; the remainder is reconstructed from the germline J gene. The chain has TRBV19 and TRBJ1-6; 9 bases are a match to TRBD1. TRBJ1-6 is identified as an open reading frame with a role that is uncertain. Trimming cost V 1 base and J 7 bases; bases outside gene matches: 6. The CDR3 has 16 amino acids. Germline assignment: CDR1 FNHDT and CDR2 SITEND (reference sequence). The sequenced part of the CDR3 DNA is TGTGCCAGCAGTATAAGGAACAGGGGGCGGAATTCGCCC. Residues: CASSIRNRGRNSP. The complete CDR3 reads CASSIRNRGRNSPLYF.

There are a few counts of this clone. Gene names refer to mouse genes. The CDR3 end lies 4 residues beyond the end of the read and is filled in from the germline J gene. The chain is built from TRBV13-1 and TRBJ2-7; the match to TRBD2 covers 8 bases. This CDR3 has 13 amino acids. V shed 4 bases and J 3 bases; nucleotides not matched to a gene: 3. Germline V lookup: CDR1 NSHNY, CDR2 SYGAGN. The sequenced part of the CDR3 DNA is TGTGCCAGCAGTCTCTGGGGGGACTAT. The encoded protein is CASSLWGDY. The complete CDR3 reads CASSLWGDYEQYF.

This clone has at least ten counts. Gene names and germline match the mouse. The read stops 4 residues short of the end of the CDR3; the missing end is completed from the germline J gene. The V call is TRBV13-3, the J call TRBJ1-2; 9 bases are a match to TRBD1. V lost 5 bases and J lost 0; bases outside the gene matches: 2. CDR3 length equals 14 residues. Germline CDR1 reads NNHDY; CDR2 reads SYVADS. The CDR3: CASRGQGTNSDYTF. CDR3 DNA, as far as it was read: TGTGCCAGCAGGGGACAGGGAACAAACTCC.

This clone occurred a few times. Gene names are the mouse ones. The CDR3 extends 4 residues past the end of the read, so its final part is completed from the germline J gene. The chain has TRBV13-3 and TRBJ2-4; 7 positions match TRBD1. The J segment lost 2 bases and the V segment lost 9 bases, leaving 6 bases of the junction unmatched. CDR1 and CDR2 (germline): NNHDY, SYVADS. The CDR3 runs 13 residues. This chain's CDR3 is CATTTGDQNTLYF. CDR3 DNA, as far as it was read: TGTGCCACCACTACAGGGGATCAAAAC.